The T cell receptor beta chain described here comes from a study of Ad26.COV2.S vaccination and SARS-CoV-2 variants. Assay: immunoSEQ multiplex PCR; the TCRdb copy retains only in-frame clones and omits some. In the table there are about 680,000 clones, approximately 88% of which are singletons. The germline CDR1 and CDR2 sequences are SNHLY and FYNNEI. The CDR3 totals 13 residues. Trimming removed 5 bases at V and 3 bases at J, with 10 bases between. Study-wide results and limits: Vaccinees displayed broader spike-specific TCR repertoires than placebo recipients.

Treatment of the sample: some 19 received Ad26.COV2.S at low or high dose, single or two shots; 5 received placebo; per-sample allocation not given. Repertoires come from day 63 after the first vaccine or placebo injection. An Ad26 vector expressing Wuhan-strain SARS-CoV-2 spike served as the vaccine. Of note for this clone: Its antigen remains unidentified.

The input for sequencing was peripheral blood, taken in a trial of Ad26.COV2.S vaccine versus placebo. The rearrangement uses TRBV2 and TRBJ1-1; D remains unclear. The sequence came from a person aged 18 to 59 who received the Ad26.COV2.S COVID-19 vaccine or a placebo. The CDR3 DNA reads TGTGCCAGCAGTTCCAGCGGGTACACTGAAGCTTTCTTT. Protein: CASSSSGYTEAFF.